This T cell receptor beta chain originates from a study of blood T cell repertoires in COVID-19. Study background: PBMCs, B-cell-depleted T cells, or T cells provided the cDNA or gDNA that made up the material.

Germline CDR1 SGHRS, CDR2 YFSETQ. The trim removed 4 bases at V and 6 bases at J, leaving 6 bases unmatched. The CDR3 extends over 13 amino acids. As processed by the authors: Cell counts per sample came from amplifying reference gene primers. Method: immunoSEQ multiplex PCR; TCRdb's copy keeps in-frame clones and lacks some. V, J and clone size are taken as reported in that table, and D and trimming were inferred from the DNA itself. Of about 30,000 clones in the sample, 85% to 95% are singletons; the top ten hold 30% to 45%. This clone was seen just once. Sequencing was carried out using peripheral blood. The chain has TRBV5-1 and TRBJ2-7; 8 bases agree with TRBD1. This clonotype was sampled from a man in his sixties with active or convalescent COVID-19. CDR3 region: CASSGTGPIEQYF. CDR3 nucleotide sequence: TGCGCCAGCAGCGGGACAGGCCCCATCGAGCAGTACTTC.